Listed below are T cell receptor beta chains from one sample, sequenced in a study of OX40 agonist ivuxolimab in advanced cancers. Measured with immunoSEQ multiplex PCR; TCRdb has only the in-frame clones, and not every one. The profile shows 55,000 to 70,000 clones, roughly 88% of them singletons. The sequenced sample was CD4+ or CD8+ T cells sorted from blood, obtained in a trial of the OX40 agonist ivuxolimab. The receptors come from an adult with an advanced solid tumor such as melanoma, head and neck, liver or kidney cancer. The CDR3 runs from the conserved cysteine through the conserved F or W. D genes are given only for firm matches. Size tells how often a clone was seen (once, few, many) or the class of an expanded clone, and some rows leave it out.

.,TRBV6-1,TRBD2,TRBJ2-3,CASSEARLAGATDTQYF,TGTGCCAGCAGTGAAGCGCGCCTAGCGGGGGCCACAGATACGCAGTATTTT
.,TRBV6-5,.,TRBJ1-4,CASSYRPGPSELFF,TGTGCCAGCAGTTACCGGCCGGGCCCCTCGGAACTGTTTTTT
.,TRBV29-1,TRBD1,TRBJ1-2,CSVEHGTGHDYGYTF,TGCAGCGTTGAACACGGGACAGGGCACGACTATGGCTACACCTTC
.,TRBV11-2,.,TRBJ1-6,CASSSDRIMPLHF,TGTGCCAGCAGCTCGGACAGAATAATGCCCCTCCACTTT
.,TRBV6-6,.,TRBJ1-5,CASSLHPYSNQPQHF,TGTGCCAGCAGTCTCCACCCATATAGCAATCAGCCCCAGCATTTT
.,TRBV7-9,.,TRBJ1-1,CASNDGGKSEAFF,TGTGCCAGCAACGACGGGGGGAAATCTGAAGCTTTCTTT
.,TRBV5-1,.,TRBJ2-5,CASSLAPAIETQYF,TGCGCCAGCAGCTTGGCCCCCGCCATCGAGACCCAGTACTTC
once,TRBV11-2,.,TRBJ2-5,CASSPGGQTQYF,TGTGCCAGCAGCCCCGGCGGTCAGACCCAGTACTTC
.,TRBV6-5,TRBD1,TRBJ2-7,CASSRPGQASHEQYF,TGTGCCAGCAGCCGTCCGGGACAGGCCTCACACGAGCAGTACTTC
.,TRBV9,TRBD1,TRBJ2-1,CASSVEGDRGFFNEQFF,TGTGCCAGCAGCGTAGAAGGAGACAGGGGTTTTTTCAATGAGCAGTTCTTC
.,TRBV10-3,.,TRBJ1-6,CAISDPLGQYNSPLHF,TGTGCCATCAGTGACCCGCTAGGACAGTATAATTCACCCCTCCACTTT
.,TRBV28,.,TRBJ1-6,CASRVGGAVSNSPLHF,TGTGCCAGCAGGGTCGGGGGCGCGGTAAGCAATTCACCCCTCCACTTT
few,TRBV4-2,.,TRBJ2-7,CASSPRHDPYEQYF,TGTGCCAGCAGCCCTAGACATGATCCCTACGAGCAGTACTTC
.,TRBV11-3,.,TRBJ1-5,CASSSRENQPQHF,TGTGCCAGCAGCTCCCGGGAAAATCAGCCCCAGCATTTT
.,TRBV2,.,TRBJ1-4,CASSGVVALNEKLFF,TGTGCCAGCAGCGGAGTAGTGGCACTTAATGAAAAACTGTTTTTT
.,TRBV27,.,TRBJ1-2,CASSFSGVFGYGYTF,TGTGCCAGCAGTTTTTCGGGGGTTTTCGGCTATGGCTACACCTTC
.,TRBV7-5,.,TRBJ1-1,CARSGEAGARGVYSEAFF,TGTGCCAGAAGCGGCGAGGCGGGAGCGAGGGGGGTGTATTCTGAAGCTTTCTTT
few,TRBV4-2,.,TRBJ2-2,CASSQGMATGELFF,TGTGCCAGCAGCCAAGGAATGGCCACCGGGGAGCTGTTTTTT
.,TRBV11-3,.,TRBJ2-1,CASSSTGSLLYNEQFF,TGTGCCAGCAGCAGTACCGGGTCCCTTCTGTACAATGAGCAGTTCTTC
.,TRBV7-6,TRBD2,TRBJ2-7,CASSLGGGRGGYEQYF,TGTGCCAGCAGCTTAGGGGGTGGGAGGGGCGGCTACGAGCAGTACTTC
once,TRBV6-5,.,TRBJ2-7,CASSSFRDRGLYEQYF,TGTGCCAGCAGTTCCTTCCGGGACCGGGGGTTATACGAGCAGTACTTC
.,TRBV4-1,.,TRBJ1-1,CASSQMIGRAEAFF,TGCGCCAGCAGCCAAATGATTGGGAGGGCTGAAGCTTTCTTT
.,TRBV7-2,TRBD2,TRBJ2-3,CASSPGGSTDTQYF,TGTGCCAGCAGCCCGGGGGGGAGCACAGATACGCAGTATTTT
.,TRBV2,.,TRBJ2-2,CASTGSGGELFF,TGTGCCAGCACAGGGTCTGGAGGGGAGCTGTTTTTT
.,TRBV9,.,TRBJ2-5,CASSLSPEETQYF,TGTGCCAGCAGCCTCTCACCCGAAGAGACCCAGTACTTC
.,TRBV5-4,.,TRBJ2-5,CASSLETSKTQYF,TGTGCCAGCAGCTTGGAGACTAGTAAGACCCAGTACTTC
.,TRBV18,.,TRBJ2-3,CASSTTPLGGDTQYF,TGTGCCAGCTCAACCACGCCCTTGGGGGGAGATACGCAGTATTTT
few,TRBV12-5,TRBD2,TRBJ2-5,CASGPAGVANKETQYF,TGTGCTAGTGGTCCTGCGGGGGTCGCCAACAAGGAGACCCAGTACTTC
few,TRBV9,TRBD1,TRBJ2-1,CASSVTGETYNEQFF,TGTGCCAGCAGCGTGACAGGGGAAACGTACAATGAGCAGTTCTTC
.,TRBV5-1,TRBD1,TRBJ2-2,CASQTGGGTGELFF,TGCGCCAGCCAGACAGGGGGCGGCACCGGGGAGCTGTTTTTT
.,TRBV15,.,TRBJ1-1,CATSRVPANLRAFF,TGTGCCACCAGCAGAGTCCCGGCCAACCTACGAGCTTTCTTT
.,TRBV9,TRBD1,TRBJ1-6,CASSGQGSVNSPLHF,TGTGCCAGCAGCGGACAGGGGTCGGTAAATTCACCCCTCCACTTT
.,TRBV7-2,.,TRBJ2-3,CASSSRLADTQYF,TGTGCCAGCAGCTCGAGACTAGCAGATACGCAGTATTTT
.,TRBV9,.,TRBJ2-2,CASSLIFTGELFF,TGTGCCAGCAGCCTAATTTTCACCGGGGAGCTGTTTTTT
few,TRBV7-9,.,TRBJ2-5,CASSFGRSETQYF,TGTGCCAGCAGCTTCGGGAGATCGGAGACCCAGTACTTC
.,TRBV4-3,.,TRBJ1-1,CASSQEGRTEAFF,TGCGCCAGCAGCCAAGAAGGTAGAACTGAAGCTTTCTTT
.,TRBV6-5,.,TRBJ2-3,CASRTGLQSDTQYF,TGTGCCAGCAGAACCGGACTCCAGAGTGATACGCAGTATTTT
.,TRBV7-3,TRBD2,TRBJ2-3,CASSPGLVTDTQYF,TGTGCCAGCAGCCCCGGACTAGTAACAGATACGCAGTATTTT